This T cell receptor (beta chain) was captured in a study of blood T cells in healthy people across ages. Overall study context: Roughly one uniquely barcoded beta molecule per two T cells was captured.

Notes on this clonotype: Its antigen remains unidentified.

V gave up 0 bases and J gave up 9 bases, with 12 bases separating them. Germline values: CDR1 MNHEY, CDR2 SVGAGI. The CDR3 has 15 residues. The authors ran a second PCR of about 6 to 11 cycles using a sample-barcoded 5' primer and a J-beta primer mix. TCRdb recomputed calls from the 5' RACE reads with MiXCR, one row per CDR3 protein. The repertoire holds 380,000 or so distinct CDR3 sequences, with over 45% as singletons. General study results and limits: More naive CD4+ cells and higher diversity marked long-lived donors relative to aged donors. The study lacked donor CMV status, which possibly confounded expanded clonotype changes.

The sample taken for sequencing was blood. V is TRBV6-5 and J is TRBJ1-6; D is unclear. The TCR sequence derives from a man aged 55 to 70 in good health. Here the CDR3 DNA reads TGTGCCAGCAGTTACTCAGGCGGCCACGGTTCACCCCTCCACTTT. It yields the protein CASSYSGGHGSPLHF.